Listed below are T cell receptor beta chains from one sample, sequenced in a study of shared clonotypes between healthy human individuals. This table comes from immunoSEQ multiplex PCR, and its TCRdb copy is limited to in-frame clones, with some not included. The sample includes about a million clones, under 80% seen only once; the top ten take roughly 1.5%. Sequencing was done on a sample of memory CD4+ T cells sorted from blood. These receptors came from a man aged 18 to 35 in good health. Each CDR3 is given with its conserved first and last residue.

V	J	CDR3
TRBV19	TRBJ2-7	CASSMWTGNSEQYF
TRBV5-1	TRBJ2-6	CASSLTGGNSGANVLTF
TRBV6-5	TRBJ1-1	CASSAQGLTEAFF
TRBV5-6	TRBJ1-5	CATPGRSNQPQHF
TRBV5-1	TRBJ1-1	CASSPESVINTEAFF
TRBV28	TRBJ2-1	CASSPGQKDEQFF
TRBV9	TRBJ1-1	CASSVEWWGNTEAFF
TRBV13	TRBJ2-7	CASSSPIPGRGYEQYF
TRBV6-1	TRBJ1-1	CASSEQRTANTEAFF
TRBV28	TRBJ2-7	CASSISYEQYF
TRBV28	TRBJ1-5	CASSQYSNQPQHF
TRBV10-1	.	CASGPSGSYEQYF
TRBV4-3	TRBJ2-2	CASSPQGTGELFF
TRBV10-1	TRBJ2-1	CASSGGGYRNEQFF
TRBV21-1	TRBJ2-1	CASSKGERVRAGVGNEQFF
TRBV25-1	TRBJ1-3	CASSQGLNTIYF
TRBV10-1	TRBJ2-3	CASSDLLGQGGRDTQYF
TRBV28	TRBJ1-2	CASSGTGGYGGYTF
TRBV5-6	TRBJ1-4	CASSPRDTNEKLFF
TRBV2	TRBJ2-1	CASRGTSGSYNEQFF
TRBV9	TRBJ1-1	CASSGGQGNTEAFF
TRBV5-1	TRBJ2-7	CASSPRVGQDEQYF